The 29 T cell receptor beta chains listed next were all sequenced from one sample in a study of T-cell reconstitution after alpha-beta-depleted transplantation in children. Preparation of the TCRbeta library was carried out with unique molecular identifiers. MiXCR, applied by TCRdb to the PCR reads, yields one record per CDR3 protein. Of 540,000 or so distinct CDR3 sequences in the sample, 23% were seen once. The starting material was PBMCs, mostly from graft donor cells, obtained 360 days after TCRalphabeta/CD19-depleted stem cell transplant. These receptors came from a boy less than two years old who had a stem cell transplant for acute myeloid leukemia, so the T cells may come from the graft donor.

A few counts support this clonotype. This chain uses TRBV29-1 with TRBJ2-2; 9 bases are shared with TRBD1. Germline CDR1 SQVTM, CDR2 ANQGSEA. This CDR3 has 13 amino acids. J lost 7 bases, V lost 7 bases, and 7 bases had no gene match. In DNA form, the CDR3 reads TGCAGCGCTTTACAGGGGGCGAACGGGGAGCTGTTTTTT. It is translated as CSALQGANGELFF.

A word on this clonotype: This sequence may be a read error, since a much larger clone differs from it by one base. The genes are TRBV7-9 and TRBJ1-2; D gene unclear. The germline V gene encodes CDR1 SEHNR and CDR2 FQNEAQ (reference sequence). The CDR3 totals 13 residues. The DNA of the CDR3 is TGTACCAGCAGCTCGGGAGAGCGCTATGGCTACACCTTC. It is translated as CTSSSGERYGYTF. Combining the CDR3 with reference TRBV7-9 and TRBJ1-2 gives the whole variable domain DTGVSQNPRHKITKRGQNVTFRCDPISEHNRLYWYRQTLGQGPEFLTYFQNEAQLEKSRLLSDRFSAERPKGSFSTLEIQRTEQGDSAMYLCTSSSGERYGYTFGSGTRLTVV.

The V call is TRBV10-3, the J call TRBJ2-7; D might be TRBD1 (6 bases). The CDR3 contains 13 residues. V was cut by 10 bases and J by 6 bases, with 19 bases left in between. CDR1 ENHRY and CDR2 SYGVKD come from the germline V gene. The CDR3, as DNA: TGTGCCACAAAGGGGGACCCTCGATCCGAGCAGTACGTC. Amino acid sequence: CATKGDPRSEQYV.

This clonotype was counted at least ten times. This chain connects TRBV20-1 to TRBJ2-6, with D possibly TRBD2 on 6 matching bases. With 7 bases removed from V and 0 bases from J, the gap between germline ends came to 16 bases. The CDR3 runs to 16 residues. CDR1 is DFQATT and CDR2 is SNEGSKA in the germline V gene (reference sequence). The DNA for the CDR3 is TGCAGTGTAGGAGGGATTAGGAGCTCTGGGGCCAACGTCCTGACTTTC. Its translation: CSVGGIRSSGANVLTF.

In this sample, this clonotype turned up many times. The V gene is TRBV12-3 or TRBV12-4, the J gene TRBJ2-1, with TRBD2 matching over 7 bases. CDR3 length: 13 residues. The trim removed 3 bases at V and 8 bases at J, leaving 4 bases unmatched. The CDR3 DNA follows: TGTGCCAGCAGTTTCGGACTAGGACATGAGCAGTTCTTC. This sequence encodes CASSFGLGHEQFF.

This clonotype was seen repeatedly, ten times or more. The chain recombines TRBV20-1 with TRBJ2-1, with D perhaps matching TRBD2 (6 bases). Per the germline V gene, CDR1 is DFQATT and CDR2 is SNEGSKA (reference sequence). This CDR3 is built from 14 residues. V lost 5 bases and J lost 1, with 12 bases in between. CDR3 sequence (DNA): TGCAGTGCTGGCCGCGGGGCTTCCTACAATGAGCAGTTCTTC. This translates into CSAGRGASYNEQFF.

J is TRBJ1-6 and V is TRBV10-2; D not certain. The V end was cut by 0 bases, the J end by 5 bases, with 11 bases between. This CDR3 comprises 16 residues. Germline V gives CDR1 WSHSY, CDR2 SAAADI. CDR3 DNA sequence: TGCGCCAGCAGTGAGTCTCCATCCGGGCATAATTCACCCCTCCACTTT. This sequence encodes CASSESPSGHNSPLHF.

This clonotype turned up a few times. This chain connects TRBV6-6 to TRBJ2-3; 7 bases match TRBD2. The length of the CDR3 is 13 residues. CDR1 is MNHNY, CDR2 SVGAGI, per germline (reference sequence). With 8 bases clipped from V and 1 base from J, the junction kept 3 bases outside the gene matches. DNA for the CDR3: TGTGCCAGCGTTCGGGGGGGCACAGATACGCAGTATTTT. This translates into CASVRGGTDTQYF.

This chain uses TRBV2 with TRBJ2-1; a possible D gene is TRBD2 (5 bases). Trimming left V 7 bases short and J 0 bases short, with 10 bases between. Germline V gene sequence: CDR1 SNHLY, CDR2 FYNNEI. The CDR3 consists of 14 residues. CDR3 nucleotide sequence: TGTGCCAGCACGGGAACACCCTCCTACAATGAGCAGTTCTTC. It codes for CASTGTPSYNEQFF.

V usage is TRBV30 and J usage is TRBJ2-6; no clear D gene. V shed 0 bases and J shed 0 bases, with 6 bases lying between them. The CDR3 loop spans 15 amino acids. Germline V lookup: CDR1 GTSNPN, CDR2 SVGIG (reference sequence). The CDR3 sequence: CAWSVQPSGANVLTF. The CDR3 bases are TGTGCCTGGAGTGTGCAACCCTCTGGGGCCAACGTCCTGACTTTC.

This clonotype has just a few counts. V usage is TRBV5-4 and J usage is TRBJ1-1; 9 bases are shared with TRBD1. This CDR3 is 17 amino acids long. Germline CDR1 reads SGHNT; CDR2 reads YYREEE (reference sequence). Trimming at V came to 0 bases and at J to 2 bases, leaving 8 bases not matched to a gene. This chain's CDR3 is CASSLAGTGTLNTEAFF. The CDR3 bases are TGTGCCAGCAGCTTGGCCGGGACAGGGACCCTTAACACTGAAGCTTTCTTT.

This clonotype was observed a handful of times. V is TRBV5-1 and J is TRBJ2-7; D is unclear. CDR1 SGHRS and CDR2 YFSETQ come from the germline V gene. Trimming left V 8 bases short and J 4 bases short, with 7 bases between. The CDR3 spans 10 residues. CDR3 in amino acids: CARILYEQYV. The DNA of the CDR3 is TGCGCCAGGATTCTTTACGAGCAGTACGTC.

The sample holds many counts of this clonotype. The chain recombines TRBV6-5 with TRBJ2-2, with 9 bases lining up with TRBD1. J gave up 4 bases and V 6 bases, and 6 bases lay outside the gene matches. The CDR3 spans 15 residues. Germline-derived CDR1 and CDR2 are MNHEY and SVGAGI. The CDR3 reads CASRKQGAGTGELFF. In nucleotides, the CDR3 is TGTGCCAGCAGAAAACAGGGGGCGGGCACCGGGGAGCTGTTTTTT.

This sequence joins TRBV20-1 and TRBJ1-5, with 9 positions matching TRBD1. The V gene end was trimmed by 3 bases and the J gene end by 3 bases; junction bases not matched to a gene: 3. Germline lookup yields CDR1 DFQATT and CDR2 SNEGSKA (reference sequence). The CDR3 contains 14 residues. CDR3 nucleotides: TGCAGTGCTAGGACAGGGGGAACCAATCAGCCCCAGCATTTT. Translation gives CSARTGGTNQPQHF.

The rearrangement joins TRBV20-1 to TRBJ2-7; perhaps D is TRBD1 or TRBD2 (5 bases each). V shed 3 bases and J shed 2 bases, with 8 bases lying between them. Germline V gene sequence: CDR1 DFQATT, CDR2 SNEGSKA (reference sequence). The CDR3 spans 12 residues. CDR3 sequence reads: CSASGAAYEQYV. CDR3 DNA: TGCAGTGCTAGCGGGGCCGCCTACGAGCAGTACGTC.

In its sample, this clonotype was seen many times. V usage is TRBV12-3 or TRBV12-4 and J usage is TRBJ2-3; D not resolved. With 3 bases removed from V and 1 base from J, the gap between germline ends came to 2 bases. The CDR3 loop spans 12 amino acids. The chain's CDR3 is CASSFGTDTQYF. The CDR3 nucleotides are TGTGCCAGCAGTTTCGGCACAGATACGCAGTATTTT.

Only a few counts were recorded for this clonotype. The chain joins TRBV6-5 to TRBJ2-5; 9 bases are shared with TRBD1. The CDR3 extends over 16 amino acids. In germline, CDR1 is MNHEY, CDR2 SVGAGI. V shed 2 bases and J 5 bases; nucleotides not matched to a gene: 9. This CDR3 is CASSYLNRGRGETQYF. The CDR3 DNA sequence: TGTGCCAGCAGTTACCTAAACAGGGGGCGCGGTGAGACCCAGTACTTC.

This clonotype was picked up a small number of times. The rearrangement links TRBV28 to TRBJ2-1, with 11 bases lining up with TRBD2. J lost 7 bases, V lost 7 bases, and 9 bases had no gene match. Germline V gene lookup returns CDR1 MDHEN and CDR2 SYDVKM. This CDR3 contains 15 residues. The CDR3 spells CASTPPGLAANEQFF. The CDR3 nucleotides are TGTGCCAGCACCCCTCCGGGACTAGCGGCTAATGAGCAGTTCTTC.

At least ten counts were recorded for this clonotype. The CDR3 protein is CSARATGSEGTQYF. CDR3 sequence (DNA): TGCAGTGCTAGAGCGACAGGGTCTGAAGGTACGCAGTATTTT. This chain links TRBV20-1 with TRBJ2-3, with TRBD1 matching over 7 bases. The germline gives CDR1 DFQATT, CDR2 SNEGSKA (reference sequence). This CDR3 region has 14 residues. The ends lost 1 base at V and 8 bases at J; junction bases unmatched: 9.

This clonotype was seen a single time. The gene calls are TRBV25-1 and TRBJ2-7; 10 bases fit TRBD1. Germline V gives CDR1 MGHDK, CDR2 SYGVNS. This CDR3 has 15 amino acids. V was pared by 4 bases and J by 2 bases, with 5 bases of the junction left unmatched. The CDR3 spells CASSGMGQGTYEQYV. The DNA of the CDR3 is TGTGCCAGCAGTGGGATGGGACAGGGGACCTACGAGCAGTACGTC.

This clonotype was observed at least ten times. The chain's CDR3 is CASSSGPMEEQYF. The CDR3 DNA sequence: TGTGCCAGCAGCTCGGGACCTATGGAAGAGCAGTACTTC. V usage is TRBV7-9 and J usage is TRBJ2-7; D possibly matches TRBD1 or TRBD2 (5 bases each). Trimming removed 4 bases from V and 7 bases from J, with 14 bases in between. CDR1 is SEHNR and CDR2 is FQNEAQ in the germline V gene (reference sequence). The CDR3 is 13 amino acids.

This clonotype has at least ten counts. This rearrangement joins TRBV7-6 to TRBJ2-1; D is unclear. CDR3 length equals 13 residues. Germline V gene sequence: CDR1 SGHVS, CDR2 FNYEAQ. V lost 4 bases, J lost 6 bases, and 10 bases lay in between. The CDR3 DNA reads TGTGCCAGCAGCTCCTTCGGACGCAATGAGCAGTTCTTC. This sequence encodes CASSSFGRNEQFF.

This clonotype was detected a few times. The rearrangement uses TRBV15 and TRBJ2-2; 7 bases are a match to TRBD1. Germline CDR1 reads LNHNV; CDR2 reads YYDKDF (reference sequence). J gave up 5 bases and V 4 bases, and 13 bases lay outside the gene matches. This CDR3 comprises 17 residues. This CDR3 reads CATSIHRDRRRTGELFF. In DNA, the CDR3 is TGTGCCACCAGCATCCACCGGGACAGAAGAAGGACCGGGGAGCTGTTTTTT.

This clonotype was found many times. DNA for the CDR3: TGCAGTGCTTCCCTCCCGACTAGGCGGGCTAGTGAGCAGTTCTTC. Amino acid sequence: CSASLPTRRASEQFF. V is TRBV20-1 and J is TRBJ2-1, with a weak D call TRBD2 (6 bases). CDR1 is DFQATT, CDR2 SNEGSKA, per germline (reference sequence). This CDR3 is 15 amino acids long. With 5 bases removed from V and 9 bases from J, the gap between germline ends came to 23 bases.

This sequence joins TRBV25-1 and TRBJ1-2; 12 bases line up with TRBD1. V was pared by 3 bases and J by 6 bases, with 2 bases of the junction left unmatched. Germline lookup yields CDR1 MGHDK and CDR2 SYGVNS. This CDR3 has 14 residues. The CDR3 DNA follows: TGTGCCAGCAGTGAGGGACAGGGGGCGAATGGCTACACCTTC. Encoded protein: CASSEGQGANGYTF.

The chain links TRBV7-2 to TRBJ2-1; 8 nucleotides match TRBD1. Germline V gene sequence: CDR1 SGHTA, CDR2 FQGNSA. V was clipped by 1 base and J by 0 bases; unmatched bases: 2. This CDR3 comprises 16 residues. CDR3 sequence: CASSLGQGASYNEQFF. CDR3 nucleotide sequence: TGTGCCAGCAGCTTAGGGCAGGGGGCCTCCTACAATGAGCAGTTCTTC. The full variable domain, its missing parts supplied by reference TRBV7-2 and TRBJ2-1, is GAGVSQSPSNKVTEKGKDVELRCDPISGHTALYWYRQSLGQGLEFLIYFQGNSAPDKSGLPSDRFSAERTGGSVSTLTIQRTQQEDSAVYLCASSLGQGASYNEQFFGPGTRLTVL.

This chain links TRBV20-1 with TRBJ2-7; D is unclear. CDR3 length: 12 amino acids. Trimming shortened V by 0 bases and J by 5 bases, and 8 bases separated the two germline ends. The V gene's germline CDR1 is DFQATT and CDR2 SNEGSKA (reference sequence). Here the CDR3 reads CSAREWANEQYV. The DNA of the CDR3 is TGCAGTGCTAGAGAGTGGGCAAACGAGCAGTACGTC.

There are a few counts of this clonotype. This chain joins TRBV6-5 and TRBJ2-3; D may be TRBD2 (6 bases). V was cut by 1 base and J by 0 bases, with 17 bases left in between. CDR1 MNHEY and CDR2 SVGAGI come from the germline V gene. The CDR3 extends over 18 amino acids. Here the CDR3 reads CASSYFAGRTPSTDTQYF. CDR3 DNA sequence: TGTGCCAGCAGTTACTTCGCGGGGCGTACCCCTAGCACAGATACGCAGTATTTT.

This clonotype was detected a few times. The rearrangement links TRBV18 to TRBJ1-1; no clear D gene. The germline V gene has CDR1 KGHSH and CDR2 LQKENI. V dropped 1 base and J dropped 5 bases, with 14 bases sitting between them. The CDR3 loop spans 15 amino acids. CDR3 nucleotide sequence: TGTGCCAGCTCACCACGCAACAGCCGAGAAACTGAAGCTTTCTTT. Translating gives CASSPRNSRETEAFF. Based on the CDR3 plus reference TRBV18 and TRBJ1-1, the full variable domain is NAGVMQNPRHLVRRRGQEARLRCSPMKGHSHVYWYRQLPEEGLKFMVYLQKENIIDESGMPKERFSAEFPKEGPSILRIQQVVRGDSAAYFCASSPRNSRETEAFFGQGTRLTVV.